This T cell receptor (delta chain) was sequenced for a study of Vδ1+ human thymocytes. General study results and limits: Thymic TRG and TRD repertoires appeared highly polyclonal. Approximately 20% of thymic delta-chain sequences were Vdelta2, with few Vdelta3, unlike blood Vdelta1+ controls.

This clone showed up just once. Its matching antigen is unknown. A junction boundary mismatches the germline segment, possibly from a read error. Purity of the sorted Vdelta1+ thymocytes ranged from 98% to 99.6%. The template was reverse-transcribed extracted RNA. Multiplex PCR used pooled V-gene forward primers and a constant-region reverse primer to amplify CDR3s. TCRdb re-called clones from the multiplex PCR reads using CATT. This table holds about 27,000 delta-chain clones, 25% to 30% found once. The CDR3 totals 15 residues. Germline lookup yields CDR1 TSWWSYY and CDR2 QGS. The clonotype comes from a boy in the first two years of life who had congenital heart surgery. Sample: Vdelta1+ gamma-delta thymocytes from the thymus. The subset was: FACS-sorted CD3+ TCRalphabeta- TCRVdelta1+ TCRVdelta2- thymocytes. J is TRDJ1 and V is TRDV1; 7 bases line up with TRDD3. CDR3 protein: CALGDCWGPLDKVIF. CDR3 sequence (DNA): TGTGCTCTTGGGGATTGCTGGGGGCCCCTCGATAAAGTCATCTTT.